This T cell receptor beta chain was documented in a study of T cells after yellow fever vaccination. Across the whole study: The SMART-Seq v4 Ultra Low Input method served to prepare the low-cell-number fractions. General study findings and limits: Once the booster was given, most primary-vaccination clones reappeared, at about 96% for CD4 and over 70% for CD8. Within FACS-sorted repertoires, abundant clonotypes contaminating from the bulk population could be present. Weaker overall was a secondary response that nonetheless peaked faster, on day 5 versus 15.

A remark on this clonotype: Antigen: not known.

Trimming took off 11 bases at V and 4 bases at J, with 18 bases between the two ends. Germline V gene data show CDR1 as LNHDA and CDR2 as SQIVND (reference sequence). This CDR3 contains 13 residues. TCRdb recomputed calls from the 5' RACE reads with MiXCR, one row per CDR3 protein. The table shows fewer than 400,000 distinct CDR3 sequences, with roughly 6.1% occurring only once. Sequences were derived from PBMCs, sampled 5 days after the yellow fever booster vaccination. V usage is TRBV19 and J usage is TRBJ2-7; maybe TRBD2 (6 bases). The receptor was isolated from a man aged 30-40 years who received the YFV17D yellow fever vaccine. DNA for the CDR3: TGTGCCCCCCGTCGACTAGATCTTTACGAGCAGTACTTC. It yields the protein CAPRRLDLYEQYF. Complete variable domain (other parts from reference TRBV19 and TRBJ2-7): DGGITQSPKYLFRKEGQNVTLSCEQNLNHDAMYWYRQDPGQGLRLIYYSQIVNDFQKGDIAEGYSVSREKKESFPLTVTSAQKNPTAFYLCAPRRLDLYEQYFGPGTRLTVT.